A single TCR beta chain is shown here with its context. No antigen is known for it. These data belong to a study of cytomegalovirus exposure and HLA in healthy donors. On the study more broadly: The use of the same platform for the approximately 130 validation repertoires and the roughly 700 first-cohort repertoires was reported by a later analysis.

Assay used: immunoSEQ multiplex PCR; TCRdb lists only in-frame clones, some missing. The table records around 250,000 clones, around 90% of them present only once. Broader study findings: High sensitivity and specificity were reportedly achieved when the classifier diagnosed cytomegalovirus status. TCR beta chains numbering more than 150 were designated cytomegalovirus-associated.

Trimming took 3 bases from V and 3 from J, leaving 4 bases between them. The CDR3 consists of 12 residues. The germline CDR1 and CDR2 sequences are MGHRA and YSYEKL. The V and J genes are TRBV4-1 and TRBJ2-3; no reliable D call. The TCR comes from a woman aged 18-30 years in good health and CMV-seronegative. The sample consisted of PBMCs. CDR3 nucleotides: TGCGCCAGCAGCCACAGAACAGATACGCAGTATTTT. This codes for CASSHRTDTQYF.